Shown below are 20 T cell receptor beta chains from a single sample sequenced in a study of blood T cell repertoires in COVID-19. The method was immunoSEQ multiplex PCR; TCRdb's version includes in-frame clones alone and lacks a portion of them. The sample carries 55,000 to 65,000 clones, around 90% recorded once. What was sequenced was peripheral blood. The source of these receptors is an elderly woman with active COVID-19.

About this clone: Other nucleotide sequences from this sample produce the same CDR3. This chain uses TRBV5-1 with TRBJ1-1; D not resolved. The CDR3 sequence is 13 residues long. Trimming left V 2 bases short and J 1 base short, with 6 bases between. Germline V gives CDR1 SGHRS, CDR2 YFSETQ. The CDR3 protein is CASSLTGNTEAFF. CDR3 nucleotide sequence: TGCGCCAGCAGCTTAACGGGGAACACTGAAGCTTTCTTT.

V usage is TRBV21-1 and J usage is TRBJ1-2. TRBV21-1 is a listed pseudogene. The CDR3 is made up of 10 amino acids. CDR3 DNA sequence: TGTGCCAGCATGGAGAGTGGCTACACCTTC. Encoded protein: CASMESGYTF.

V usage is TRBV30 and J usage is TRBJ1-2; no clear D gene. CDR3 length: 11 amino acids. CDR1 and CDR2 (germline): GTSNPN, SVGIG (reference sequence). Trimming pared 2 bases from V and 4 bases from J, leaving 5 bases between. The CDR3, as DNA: TGTGCCTGGAGTTCGTCCTATGGCTACACCTTC. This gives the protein CAWSSSYGYTF. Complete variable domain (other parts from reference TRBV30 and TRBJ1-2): SQTIHQWPATLVQPVGSPLSLECTVEGTSNPNLYWYRQAAGRGLQLLFYSVGIGQISSEVPQNLSASRPQDRQFILSSKKLLLSDSGFYLCAWSSSYGYTFGSGTRLTVV.

The CDR3 DNA reads TGTGCCAGCAGTCTCTATACAGGGGGCAGGAATGAAAAACTGTTTTTT. Translating gives CASSLYTGGRNEKLFF. The rearrangement uses TRBV28 and TRBJ1-4, with 9 nucleotides matching TRBD1. Germline V gene data show CDR1 as MDHEN and CDR2 as SYDVKM. The CDR3 sequence is 16 residues long. The J segment lost 5 bases and the V segment lost 5 bases, leaving 9 bases of the junction unmatched.

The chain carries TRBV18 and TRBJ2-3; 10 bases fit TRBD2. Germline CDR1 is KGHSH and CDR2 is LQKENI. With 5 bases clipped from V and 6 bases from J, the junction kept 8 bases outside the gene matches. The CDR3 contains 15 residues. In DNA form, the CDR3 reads TGTGCCAGCTCAACCACTAGCGGGATTTTGGATACGCAGTATTTT. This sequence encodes CASSTTSGILDTQYF.

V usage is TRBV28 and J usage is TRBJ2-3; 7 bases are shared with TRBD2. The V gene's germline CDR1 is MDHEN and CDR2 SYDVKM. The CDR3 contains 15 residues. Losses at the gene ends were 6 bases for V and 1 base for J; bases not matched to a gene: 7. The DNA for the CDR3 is TGTGCCAGCAGCAAAGCGGGATTCGGCACAGATACGCAGTATTTT. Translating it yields CASSKAGFGTDTQYF.

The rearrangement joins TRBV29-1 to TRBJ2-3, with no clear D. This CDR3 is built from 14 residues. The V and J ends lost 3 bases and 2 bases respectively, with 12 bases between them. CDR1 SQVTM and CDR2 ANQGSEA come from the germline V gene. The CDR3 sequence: CSVDLQLFTDTQYF. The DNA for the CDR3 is TGCAGCGTTGATCTACAGCTCTTCACAGATACGCAGTATTTT.

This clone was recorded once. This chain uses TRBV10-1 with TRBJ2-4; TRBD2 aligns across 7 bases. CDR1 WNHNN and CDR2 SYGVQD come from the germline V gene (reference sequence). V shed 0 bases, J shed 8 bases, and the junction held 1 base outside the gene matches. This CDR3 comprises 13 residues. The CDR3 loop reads CASSESGGDIQYF. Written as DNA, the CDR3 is TGCGCCAGCAGTGAGTCGGGGGGGGACATTCAGTACTTC.

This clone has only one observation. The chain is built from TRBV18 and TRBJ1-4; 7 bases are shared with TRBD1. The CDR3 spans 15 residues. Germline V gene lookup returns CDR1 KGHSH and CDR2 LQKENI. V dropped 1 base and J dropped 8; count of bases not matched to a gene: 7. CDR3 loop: CASSPQRETGEKLFF. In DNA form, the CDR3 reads TGTGCCAGCTCACCACAGAGGGAGACAGGGGAAAAACTGTTTTTT.

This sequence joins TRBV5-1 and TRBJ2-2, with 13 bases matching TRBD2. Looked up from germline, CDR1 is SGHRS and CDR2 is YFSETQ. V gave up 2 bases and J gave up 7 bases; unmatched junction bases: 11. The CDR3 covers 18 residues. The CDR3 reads CASSLIGLAGDLSGELFF. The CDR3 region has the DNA TGCGCCAGCAGCTTAATCGGACTAGCGGGAGATTTGAGCGGGGAGCTGTTTTTT. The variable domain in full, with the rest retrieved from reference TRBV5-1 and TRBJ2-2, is KAGVTQTPRYLIKTRGQQVTLSCSPISGHRSVSWYQQTPGQGLQFLFEYFSETQRNKGNFPGRFSGRQFSNSRSEMNVSTLELGDSALYLCASSLIGLAGDLSGELFFGEGSRLTVL.

The CDR3 loop reads CAWTHGGPTEAFF. The CDR3 region has the DNA TGTGCCTGGACCCACGGGGGGCCCACTGAAGCTTTCTTT. The gene calls are TRBV30 and TRBJ1-1, with a weak D call TRBD1 (6 bases). V was shortened by 4 bases and J by 4 bases, with 13 bases between the two germline ends. The CDR3 sequence is 13 residues long. The germline V gene encodes CDR1 GTSNPN and CDR2 SVGIG (reference sequence).

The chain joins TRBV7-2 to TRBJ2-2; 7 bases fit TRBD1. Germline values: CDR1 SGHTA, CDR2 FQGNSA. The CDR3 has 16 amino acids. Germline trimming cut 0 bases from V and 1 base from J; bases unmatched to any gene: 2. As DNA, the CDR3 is TGTGCCAGCAGCTTAGCGGGGACAGAGAACACCGGGGAGCTGTTTTTT. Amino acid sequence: CASSLAGTENTGELFF.

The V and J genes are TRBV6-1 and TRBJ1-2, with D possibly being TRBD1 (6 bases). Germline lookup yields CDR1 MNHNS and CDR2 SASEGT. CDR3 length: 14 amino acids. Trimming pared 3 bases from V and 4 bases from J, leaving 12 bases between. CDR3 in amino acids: CASSDQGMTYGYTF. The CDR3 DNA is TGTGCCAGCAGTGATCAGGGGATGACCTATGGCTACACCTTC.

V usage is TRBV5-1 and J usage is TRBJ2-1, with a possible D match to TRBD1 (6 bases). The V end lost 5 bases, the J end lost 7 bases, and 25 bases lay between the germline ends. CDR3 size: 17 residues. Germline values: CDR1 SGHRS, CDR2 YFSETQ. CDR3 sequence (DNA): TGCGCCAGCAGGTTCGTCTTGGACAGTGCGGTACTTAATGAGCAGTTCTTC. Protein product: CASRFVLDSAVLNEQFF.

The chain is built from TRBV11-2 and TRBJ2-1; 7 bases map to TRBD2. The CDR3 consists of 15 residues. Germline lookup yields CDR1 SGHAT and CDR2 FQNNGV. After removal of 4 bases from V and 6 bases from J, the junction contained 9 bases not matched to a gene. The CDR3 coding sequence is TGTGCCAGCAGCTCAGGACTAGTAAGGGGCAATGAGCAGTTCTTC. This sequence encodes CASSSGLVRGNEQFF. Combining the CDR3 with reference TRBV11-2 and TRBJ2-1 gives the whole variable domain EAGVAQSPRYKIIEKRQSVAFWCNPISGHATLYWYQQILGQGPKLLIQFQNNGVVDDSQLPKDRFSAERLKGVDSTLKIQPAKLEDSAVYLCASSSGLVRGNEQFFGPGTRLTVL.

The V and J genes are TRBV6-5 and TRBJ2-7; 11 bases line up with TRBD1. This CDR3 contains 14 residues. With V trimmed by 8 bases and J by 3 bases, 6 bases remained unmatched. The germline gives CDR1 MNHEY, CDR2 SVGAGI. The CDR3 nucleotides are TGTGCCAGCTCCGGACAGGGGGCCAGCTACGAGCAGTACTTC. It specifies CASSGQGASYEQYF.

The CDR3 DNA reads as TGCGCCAGCAGCTTGGGCGATAGCGGGGGAAAGGATGAGCAGTTCTTC. It encodes CASSLGDSGGKDEQFF. The chain couples TRBV5-1 to TRBJ2-1; 9 bases agree with TRBD2. The trim removed 0 bases at V and 8 bases at J, leaving 9 bases unmatched. Per the germline V gene, CDR1 is SGHRS and CDR2 is YFSETQ. CDR3 size: 16 residues.

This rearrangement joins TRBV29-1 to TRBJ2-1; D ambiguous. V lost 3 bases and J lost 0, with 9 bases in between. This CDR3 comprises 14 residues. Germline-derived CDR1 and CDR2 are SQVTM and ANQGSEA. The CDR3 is CSVEVVSSYNEQFF. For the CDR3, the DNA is TGCAGCGTTGAGGTAGTTAGCTCCTACAATGAGCAGTTCTTC.

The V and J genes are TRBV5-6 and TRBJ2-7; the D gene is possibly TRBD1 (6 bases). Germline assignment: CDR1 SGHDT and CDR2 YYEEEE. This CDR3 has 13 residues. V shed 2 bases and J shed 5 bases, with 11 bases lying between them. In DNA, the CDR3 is TGTGCCAGCAGCTTCCAGGGGCAGCACGAGCAGTACTTC. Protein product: CASSFQGQHEQYF. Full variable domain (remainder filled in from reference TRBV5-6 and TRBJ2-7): DAGVTQSPTHLIKTRGQQVTLRCSPKSGHDTVSWYQQALGQGPQFIFQYYEEEERQRGNFPDRFSGHQFPNYSSELNVNALLLGDSALYLCASSFQGQHEQYFGPGTRLTVT.

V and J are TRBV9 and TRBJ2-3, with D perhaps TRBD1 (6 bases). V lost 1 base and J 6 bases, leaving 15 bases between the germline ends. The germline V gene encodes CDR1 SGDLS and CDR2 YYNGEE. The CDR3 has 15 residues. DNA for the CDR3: TGTGCCAGCAGCGTACCAGGGGCGCTCCCTGATACGCAGTATTTT. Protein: CASSVPGALPDTQYF. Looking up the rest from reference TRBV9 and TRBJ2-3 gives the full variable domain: DSGVTQTPKHLITATGQRVTLRCSPRSGDLSVYWYQQSLDQGLQFLIQYYNGEERAKGNILERFSAQQFPDLHSELNLSSLELGDSALYFCASSVPGALPDTQYFGPGTRLTVL.